Presented here are 3 T cell receptor beta chains from one specimen sequenced in a study of CD8 T cells in Susac syndrome. The RNA, roughly 0.45 to 1 ug, was put through reverse transcription using random hexamers. TCRdb ran MiXCR on the immunoSEQ multiplex PCR reads and lists one entry per CDR3 protein. This table has 100,000 to 150,000 distinct CDR3 sequences, around 94% appearing once. Material: CD8+ T cells from PBMCs. These receptors were obtained from a human donor with Susac syndrome.

The chain joins TRBV5-8 to TRBJ2-4; D not resolved. CDR1 SGHTS and CDR2 YDEGEE come from the germline V gene. This CDR3 spans 14 amino acids. V was shortened by 0 bases and J by 2 bases, with 6 bases between the two germline ends. This CDR3 reads CASSLGLSKNIQYF. The CDR3 DNA reads as TGTGCCAGCAGCTTGGGGTTATCCAAAAACATTCAGTACTTC.

The chain has TRBV13 and TRBJ1-4, with no clear D. Germline values: CDR1 PRHDT, CDR2 FYEKMQ (reference sequence). The CDR3 totals 14 residues. V was shortened by 1 base and J by 6 bases, with 9 bases between the two germline ends. CDR3 nucleotides: TGTGCCAGCAGCTTAGCGGCGGCCGATGAAAAACTGTTTTTT. This sequence encodes CASSLAAADEKLFF.

The rearrangement uses TRBV20-1 and TRBJ1-1, with D hard to call. The CDR3 is 12 residues long. V was shortened by 3 bases and J by 2 bases, with 7 bases between the two germline ends. The V gene's germline CDR1 is DFQATT and CDR2 SNEGSKA (reference sequence). The CDR3 DNA is TGCAGTGCTAGTCCTACAAACACTGAAGCTTTCTTT. Amino acid sequence: CSASPTNTEAFF.